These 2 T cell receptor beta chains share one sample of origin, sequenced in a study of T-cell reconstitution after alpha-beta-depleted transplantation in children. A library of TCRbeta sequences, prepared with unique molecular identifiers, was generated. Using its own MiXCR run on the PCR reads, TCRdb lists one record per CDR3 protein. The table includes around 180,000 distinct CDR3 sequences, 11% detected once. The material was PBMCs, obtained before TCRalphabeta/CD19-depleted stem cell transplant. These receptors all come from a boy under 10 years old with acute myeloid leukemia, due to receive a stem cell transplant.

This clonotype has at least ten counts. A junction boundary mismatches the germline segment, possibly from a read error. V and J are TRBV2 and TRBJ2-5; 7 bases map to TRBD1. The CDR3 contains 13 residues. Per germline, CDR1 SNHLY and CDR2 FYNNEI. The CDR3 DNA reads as TGTGCCAGCAGTGCAAAAACCCAGACAGGGCATAACTTC. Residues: CASSAKTQTGHNF.

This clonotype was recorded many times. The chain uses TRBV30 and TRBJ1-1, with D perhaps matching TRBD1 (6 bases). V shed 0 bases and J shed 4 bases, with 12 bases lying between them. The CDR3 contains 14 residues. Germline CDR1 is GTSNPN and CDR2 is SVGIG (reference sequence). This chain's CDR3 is CAWSVPGAGTEAFF. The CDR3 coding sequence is TGTGCCTGGAGTGTGCCAGGGGCCGGCACTGAAGCTTTCTTT.